This T cell receptor beta chain appears in the sequencing data of a study of cytotoxic CD8 clonotypes in ibrutinib-treated CLL (dated by TCRdb to the early 2020s). Describing the broader study: The cohort was composed of approximately 11 relapsed/refractory and roughly 16 treatment-naive patients; IGHV unmutated status was identified in 17 patients. Responses were partial in around 25 patients and complete in 2; after median approximately 69 months follow-up, about 14 stayed in remission and about 12 progressed. The response samples were drawn at a median of roughly eleven months into treatment, with a range of roughly 6 to 40 months. Samples averaged roughly 260,000 productive templates and 80,000 to 100,000 productive rearrangements. Of the approximately 86 people in the trial, around 26 had longitudinal samples available. Cryopreserved peripheral blood mononuclear cells were collected before treatment, at response, and at either disease progression or sustained remission. All remission and progressive disease samples were collected while patients were still receiving ibrutinib. Results and caveats for the whole study, not just this receptor: Public clonotypes were found to be uncommon and were observed to contract or remain stable during treatment; the increase in clonality was shown to reflect expansion of private clonotypes at ibrutinib response. Baseline clonality was found to be higher than that of age-matched healthy donors and was strongly correlated with circulating CD8+ T-cell counts. Sustained-remission and progressing patients did not have matched sampling times, and lymph node repertoires were not examined. An increase in clonality was observed at ibrutinib response, with clonality remaining stable during sustained remission and falling back toward baseline at progression.

A MiSeq instrument was used for deep resolution sequencing, which targeted depths ranging from 1 in 1 million up to 1 in 200,000 T cells, with coverage averaging 10x for each clonotype. The immunoSEQ hsTCRB Kit was used to generate the TCR beta libraries. Per the authors' processing: ImmunoSEQ Data Assistant and ImmunoSEQ Analyzer were used for data analysis, and V, D and J genes were assigned according to IMGT definitions. Clonality was computed as one minus normalized Shannon entropy of productive rearrangement frequencies, ranging from 0 to 1. Public clonotype analysis was restricted to overrepresented clonotypes comprising at least 0.05% of each patient's repertoire. Some 14 age-matched healthy donor repertoires from immuneACCESS served as clonality controls. TCRdb obtained this table from immuneACCESS and retained in-frame rearrangements with V and J assigned. These tables miss some clones; where compared with another copy, unresolved V genes account for less than half of the shortfall, and the remainder is unexplained. The DNA was the basis for D and trimming; V, J and clone size are from that table. The sample has 45,000 to 60,000 clones on record, 55% to 65% of them singletons. The ten largest clones take up 20% of the sample.

Reading the label with the study, this specimen's time point is: approximately 2 years on ibrutinib. For TCR beta library preparation, around 1.8 micrograms of genomic DNA were extracted from the cryopreserved PBMCs. Longitudinal blood samples from CLL patients receiving ibrutinib monotherapy were subjected to high-throughput TCR beta sequencing. The patients were enrolled in a single-center, open-label phase 2 trial of ibrutinib monotherapy. This clone is a singleton in its sample. No cognate antigen has been identified for it. The sample holds no much larger clone one base away, and base qualities are not on file. CDR1 is given as SQVTM and CDR2 as ANQGSEA, both from the germline V gene. The cysteine opens and the phenylalanine closes a CDR3 of 12 amino acids. This entry keeps only the CDR3 DNA: 36 bases, framed from base 1. V sheds 6 bases and J sheds 7 bases, leaving 16 bases between their ends.

The receptor was isolated from a human donor with chronic lymphocytic leukemia. This sample comprised PBMCs, obtained after 24 months of ibrutinib treatment. The chain is encoded by TRBV29-1 joined to TRBJ2-7; the D gene could be either TRBD1 or TRBD2, each agreeing at 5 bases. The CDR3 here reads CSVNDGAGEQYF. DNA sequence: TGCAGCGTGAATGACGGGGCCGGGGAGCAGTACTTC.